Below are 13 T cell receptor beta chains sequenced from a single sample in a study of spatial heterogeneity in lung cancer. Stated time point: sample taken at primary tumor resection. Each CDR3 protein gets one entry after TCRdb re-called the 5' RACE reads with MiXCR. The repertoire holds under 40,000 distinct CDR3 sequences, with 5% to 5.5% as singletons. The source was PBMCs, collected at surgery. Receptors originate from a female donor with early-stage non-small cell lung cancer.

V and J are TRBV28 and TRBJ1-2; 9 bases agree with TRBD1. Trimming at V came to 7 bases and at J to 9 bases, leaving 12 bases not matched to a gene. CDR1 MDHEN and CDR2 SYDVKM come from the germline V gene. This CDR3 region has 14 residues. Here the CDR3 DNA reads TGTGCCAGCACCACCTCAGGACAGGGGCGCCGCTACACCTTC. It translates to CASTTSGQGRRYTF.

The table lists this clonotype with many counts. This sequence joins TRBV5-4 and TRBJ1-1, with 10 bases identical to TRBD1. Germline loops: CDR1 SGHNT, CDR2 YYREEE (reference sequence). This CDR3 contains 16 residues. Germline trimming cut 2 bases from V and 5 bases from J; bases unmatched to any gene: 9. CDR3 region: CASSLDRGRVITEAFF. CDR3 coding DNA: TGTGCCAGCAGCTTAGACAGGGGGCGAGTCATAACTGAAGCTTTCTTT.

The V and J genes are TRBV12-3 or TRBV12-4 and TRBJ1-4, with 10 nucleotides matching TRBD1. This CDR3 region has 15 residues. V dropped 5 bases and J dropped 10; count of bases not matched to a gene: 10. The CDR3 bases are TGTGCCAGCAGTCCCGAGACAGGGGGCTTTGGAAAACTGTTTTTT. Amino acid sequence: CASSPETGGFGKLFF.

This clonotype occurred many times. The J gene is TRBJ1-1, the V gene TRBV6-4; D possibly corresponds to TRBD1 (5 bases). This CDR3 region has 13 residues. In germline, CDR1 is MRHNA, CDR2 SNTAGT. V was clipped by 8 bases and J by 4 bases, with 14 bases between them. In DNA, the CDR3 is TGTGCCAGCGTCCGCGGGACGGGCACTGAAGCTTTCTTT. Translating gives CASVRGTGTEAFF.

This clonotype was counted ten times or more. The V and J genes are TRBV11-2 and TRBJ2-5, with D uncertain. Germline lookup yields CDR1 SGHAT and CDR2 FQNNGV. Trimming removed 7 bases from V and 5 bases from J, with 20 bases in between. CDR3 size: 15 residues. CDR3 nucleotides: TGTGCCAGCACCCACTCGTCCGGACGACGGGAGACCCAGTACTTC. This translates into CASTHSSGRRETQYF.

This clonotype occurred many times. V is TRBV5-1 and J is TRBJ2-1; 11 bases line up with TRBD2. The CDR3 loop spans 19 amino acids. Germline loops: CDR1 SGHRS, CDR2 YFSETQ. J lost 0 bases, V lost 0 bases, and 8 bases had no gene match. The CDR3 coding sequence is TGCGCCAGCAGCTTGGTCCCTAGCGGGGGGCGAAGCTCCTACAATGAGCAGTTCTTC. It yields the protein CASSLVPSGGRSSYNEQFF.

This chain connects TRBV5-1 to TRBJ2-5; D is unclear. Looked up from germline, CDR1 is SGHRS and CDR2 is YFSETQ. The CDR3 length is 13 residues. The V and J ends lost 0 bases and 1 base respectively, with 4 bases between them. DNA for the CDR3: TGCGCCAGCAGCTTGGGGATCCAAGAGACCCAGTACTTC. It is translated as CASSLGIQETQYF.

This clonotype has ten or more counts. CDR3 region: CSARDFASPGETQYF. CDR3 in DNA: TGCAGTGCTAGAGATTTTGCCTCCCCGGGGGAGACCCAGTACTTC. J is TRBJ2-5 and V is TRBV20-1; D might be TRBD2 (5 bases). This CDR3 contains 15 residues. Germline V gene sequence: CDR1 DFQATT, CDR2 SNEGSKA (reference sequence). Trimming cost V 0 bases and J 5 bases, with 16 bases left between them.

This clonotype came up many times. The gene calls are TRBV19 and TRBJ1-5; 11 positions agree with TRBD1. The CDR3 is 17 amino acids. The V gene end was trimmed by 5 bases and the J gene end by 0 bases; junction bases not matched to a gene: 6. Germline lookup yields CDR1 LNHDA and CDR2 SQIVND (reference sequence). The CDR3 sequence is CASSRTGGQYSNQPQHF. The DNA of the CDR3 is TGTGCCAGTAGTCGGACAGGGGGCCAATATAGCAATCAGCCCCAGCATTTT.

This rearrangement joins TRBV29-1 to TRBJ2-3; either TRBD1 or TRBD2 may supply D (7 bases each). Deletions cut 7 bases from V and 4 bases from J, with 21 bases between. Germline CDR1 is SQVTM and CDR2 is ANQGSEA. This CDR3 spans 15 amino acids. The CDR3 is CSASPTGRGADTQYF. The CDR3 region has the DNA TGCAGCGCCTCCCCGACAGGGAGGGGGGCAGATACGCAGTATTTT.

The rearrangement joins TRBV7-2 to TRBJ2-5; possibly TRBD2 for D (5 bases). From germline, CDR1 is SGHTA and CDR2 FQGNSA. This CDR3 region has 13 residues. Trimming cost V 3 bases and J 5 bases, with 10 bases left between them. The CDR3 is CASSFRLTETQYF. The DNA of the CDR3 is TGTGCCAGCAGCTTCAGACTAACGGAGACCCAGTACTTC.

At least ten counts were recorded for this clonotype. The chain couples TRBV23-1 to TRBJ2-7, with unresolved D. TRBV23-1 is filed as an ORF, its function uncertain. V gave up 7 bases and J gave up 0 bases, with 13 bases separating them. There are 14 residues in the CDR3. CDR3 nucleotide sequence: TGCGCCAGCACCTCGCCGCGGAGCTCCTACGAGCAGTACTTC. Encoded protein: CASTSPRSSYEQYF.

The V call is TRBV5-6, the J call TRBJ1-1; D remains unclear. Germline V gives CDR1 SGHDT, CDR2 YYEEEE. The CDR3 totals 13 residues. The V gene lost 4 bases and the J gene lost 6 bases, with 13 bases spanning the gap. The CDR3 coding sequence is TGTGCCAGCAGCACCTTAGGCGTGGCTGAAGCTTTCTTT. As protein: CASSTLGVAEAFF.